The 30 T cell receptor beta chains below were found in one sample sequenced in a study of a mutant IDH1 vaccine in newly diagnosed glioma. Sequencing used immunoSEQ multiplex PCR; TCRdb keeps in-frame clones, though not all of them. The sample holds about 67,000 clones; nearly 85% are singletons and the top ten take about an eighth. Their target antigens are unknown. Indicated time point: week 23, last vaccination. Doses of 300 ug of mutant IDH1 20-mer peptide were given with topical imiquimod. The specimen was PBMCs, collected from a glioma patient whose treatment included an IDH1 peptide vaccine. The receptors stem from a man aged 18 to 29 with glioma.

The V call is TRBV4-1, the J call TRBJ2-1; a weak D match, TRBD2 (5 bases). The germline V and J ends were trimmed by 4 bases and 5 bases, with 12 bases remaining between them. This CDR3 is 14 amino acids long. The germline gives CDR1 MGHRA, CDR2 YSYEKL. The CDR3 coding sequence is TGCGCCAGCAGCCCCCACGGGGTTAACAATGAGCAGTTCTTC. Its translation is CASSPHGVNNEQFF.

This sequence joins TRBV15 and TRBJ2-2, with a weak D call TRBD2 (5 bases). The CDR3 consists of 15 residues. V gave up 0 bases and J gave up 7 bases, with 12 bases separating them. CDR1 and CDR2 from the germline V gene are LNHNV and YYDKDF (reference sequence). CDR3: CATSRERHGGGELFF. CDR3 sequence (DNA): TGTGCCACCAGCAGAGAACGTCACGGAGGCGGGGAGCTGTTTTTT.

The CDR3 DNA follows: TGTGCCAGCAGAGGGTCCGGTAACTATGGCTACACCTTC. It translates to CASRGSGNYGYTF. This rearrangement joins TRBV7-9 to TRBJ1-2; D is ambiguous. V was clipped by 6 bases and J by 1 base, with 9 bases between them. The V gene's germline CDR1 is SEHNR and CDR2 FQNEAQ (reference sequence). This CDR3 contains 13 residues.

The chain has TRBV21-1 and TRBJ1-3; the table's D call TRBD1 went unverified against the DNA. TRBV21-1 is a pseudogene. The length of the CDR3 is 17 residues. Here the CDR3 reads CASSKEWPGHSGNTIYF. The CDR3 DNA reads as TGTGCCAGCAGCAAAGAATGGCCAGGTCACTCTGGAAACACCATATATTTT.

This chain connects TRBV7-9 to TRBJ2-3; 10 nucleotides line up with TRBD2. The V segment lost 5 bases and the J segment 6 bases; nucleotides outside the gene matches: 5. The CDR3 contains 14 residues. Looked up from germline, CDR1 is SEHNR and CDR2 is FQNEAQ (reference sequence). The CDR3 nucleotides read TGTGCCAGCAGCCCTAGCGGGAGTGTGGATACGCAGTATTTT. It codes for CASSPSGSVDTQYF.

The gene calls are TRBV9 and TRBJ2-2; possible D gene TRBD2, 6 bases. The CDR3 runs to 19 residues. V shed 2 bases and J shed 4 bases, with 24 bases lying between them. The germline CDR1 and CDR2 sequences are SGDLS and YYNGEE. The CDR3 is CASSVAKCGLPICTGELFF. The CDR3 coding sequence is TGTGCCAGCAGCGTCGCTAAATGCGGACTACCTATATGCACCGGGGAGCTGTTTTTT.

This clone was recorded many times. This chain connects TRBV4-3 to TRBJ2-4, with D possibly TRBD1 on 6 matching bases. Trimming shortened V by 1 base and J by 8 bases, and 15 bases separated the two germline ends. The V gene's germline CDR1 is LGHNA and CDR2 YSLEER. The CDR3 sequence is 15 residues long. The DNA for the CDR3 is TGCGCCAGCAGCCAAGTAAATTGGCCAGGGGACATTCAGTACTTC. Translated: CASSQVNWPGDIQYF.

In this sample, this clone turned up once. The chain recombines TRBV30 with TRBJ1-2; 7 nucleotides align to TRBD1. This CDR3 region has 13 residues. V shed 4 bases and J 3 bases; nucleotides not matched to a gene: 5. In germline, CDR1 is GTSNPN, CDR2 SVGIG (reference sequence). Here the CDR3 reads CAWTTGTDYGYTF. The CDR3 nucleotides read TGTGCCTGGACAACCGGGACAGACTATGGCTACACCTTC.

This rearrangement joins TRBV18 to TRBJ1-4, with 7 bases that match TRBD1. Germline CDR1 is KGHSH and CDR2 is LQKENI. The CDR3 sequence is 20 residues long. The ends lost 2 bases at V and 0 bases at J; junction bases unmatched: 15. The CDR3 DNA is TGTGCCAGCTCACCATTCTCCCGGACAGGAGCCATAACAACTAATGAAAAACTGTTTTTT. Its translation: CASSPFSRTGAITTNEKLFF.

CDR3 in DNA: TGCAGCGTTGGGGGACTAGTAGGAGAGCAGTTCTTC. Residues: CSVGGLVGEQFF. The chain has TRBV29-1 and TRBJ2-1; TRBD2 agrees at 8 bases. The germline V gene has CDR1 SQVTM and CDR2 ANQGSEA. This CDR3 is 12 amino acids long. V lost 4 bases, J lost 10 bases, and 6 bases stayed unmatched.

This chain connects TRBV5-6 to TRBJ2-7; 8 nucleotides match TRBD2. Germline V lookup: CDR1 SGHDT, CDR2 YYEEEE. The CDR3 spans 13 residues. J lost 2 bases, V lost 3 bases, and 1 base had no gene match. CDR3 DNA: TGTGCCAGCAGCTCCGGGGGGGCCTACGAGCAGTACTTC. Protein product: CASSSGGAYEQYF.

J is TRBJ1-1 and V is TRBV5-1, with D possibly TRBD1 on 6 matching bases. This CDR3 comprises 14 residues. The V and J ends lost 2 bases and 2 bases respectively, with 10 bases between them. Germline CDR1 reads SGHRS; CDR2 reads YFSETQ. The CDR3 DNA is TGCGCCAGCAGCTTAGGACAGACAAACACTGAAGCTTTCTTT. Its translation: CASSLGQTNTEAFF.

On this clone: The sample carries other DNA sequences with the same CDR3. The CDR3 coding sequence is TGCGCCAGCAGCTTGGGAGGGAACACTGAAGCTTTCTTT. This encodes CASSLGGNTEAFF. The V call is TRBV5-1, the J call TRBJ1-1; D gene uncertain. V gave up 0 bases and J gave up 1 base, with 4 bases separating them. Germline CDR1 reads SGHRS; CDR2 reads YFSETQ. This CDR3 has 13 amino acids.

This clone showed up just a few times. The same CDR3 arises from other DNA sequences in this sample as well. The chain combines TRBV6-5 with TRBJ1-5; 9 bases map to TRBD1. With 0 bases clipped from V and 3 bases from J, the junction kept 3 bases outside the gene matches. The CDR3 contains 16 residues. Germline V gene data show CDR1 as MNHEY and CDR2 as SVGAGI. The CDR3 loop is CASSYSGTGNNQPQHF. The CDR3 nucleotides read TGTGCCAGCAGTTACTCCGGGACAGGGAACAATCAGCCCCAGCATTTT.

V gene TRBV12-5 combines with J gene TRBJ2-5; D is uncertain. From germline, CDR1 is LGHNT and CDR2 FRNRAP. V lost 0 bases and J 7 bases, leaving 18 bases between the germline ends. This CDR3 contains 16 residues. The CDR3: CASGLVRPGVWGTQYF. For the CDR3, the DNA is TGTGCTAGTGGTTTGGTACGCCCCGGTGTCTGGGGGACCCAGTACTTC.

This chain links TRBV7-6 with TRBJ2-7; 11 nucleotides line up with TRBD2. Germline CDR1 SGHVS, CDR2 FNYEAQ. V was pared by 2 bases and J by 4 bases, with 4 bases of the junction left unmatched. This CDR3 is built from 15 residues. This chain's CDR3 is CASSLLTSGSYEQYF. DNA of the CDR3: TGTGCCAGCAGCTTACTAACTAGCGGGAGTTACGAGCAGTACTTC. Drawing the rest from reference TRBV7-6 and TRBJ2-7, the complete variable domain is GAGVSQSPRYKVTKRGQDVALRCDPISGHVSLYWYRQALGQGPEFLTYFNYEAQQDKSGLPNDRFSAERPEGSISTLTIQRTEQRDSAMYRCASSLLTSGSYEQYFGPGTRLTVT.

The chain links TRBV5-1 to TRBJ2-7; D is possibly TRBD1 (6 bases). CDR3 size: 13 residues. The V gene lost 5 bases and the J gene lost 0 bases, with 9 bases spanning the gap. The germline V gene has CDR1 SGHRS and CDR2 YFSETQ. CDR3 sequence reads: CASSRDNSYEQYF. The CDR3 coding sequence is TGCGCCAGCAGTCGGGACAACTCCTACGAGCAGTACTTC.

The chain joins TRBV10-3 to TRBJ1-1; possibly TRBD1 for D (5 bases). Trimming shortened V by 6 bases and J by 2 bases, and 13 bases separated the two germline ends. Germline-derived CDR1 and CDR2 are ENHRY and SYGVKD. CDR3 length: 14 amino acids. CDR3 residues: CAISGRGPNTEAFF. The CDR3 nucleotides are TGTGCCATCAGCGGGAGGGGCCCTAACACTGAAGCTTTCTTT.

The table lists this clone with a count of one. The chain has TRBV5-8 and TRBJ2-2; D ambiguous. Germline V gene sequence: CDR1 SGHTS, CDR2 YDEGEE. V was trimmed by 4 bases and J by 3 bases, leaving 10 bases between them. The CDR3 contains 14 residues. The CDR3 protein is CASSTWTDTGELFF. The CDR3 nucleotides are TGTGCCAGCAGCACGTGGACGGACACCGGGGAGCTGTTTTTT.

The V call is TRBV5-1, the J call TRBJ2-5; 7 bases fit TRBD1. The germline CDR1 and CDR2 sequences are SGHRS and YFSETQ. CDR3 length: 13 amino acids. V dropped 2 bases and J dropped 4; count of bases not matched to a gene: 2. CDR3 amino acids: CASSLSGGETQYF. The CDR3 bases are TGCGCCAGCAGCTTATCAGGGGGAGAGACCCAGTACTTC.

The rearrangement uses TRBV7-2 and TRBJ1-3; D possibly corresponds to TRBD1 (6 bases). CDR1 is SGHTA and CDR2 is FQGNSA in the germline V gene. The V end was cut by 3 bases, the J end by 1 base, with 10 bases between. The CDR3 runs 15 residues. The CDR3 protein is CASSFRGGSGNTIYF. CDR3 nucleotides: TGTGCCAGCAGCTTTAGAGGGGGATCTGGAAACACCATATATTTT.

The chain links TRBV2 to TRBJ1-1, with D possibly being TRBD1 (6 bases). The V end was cut by 5 bases, the J end by 1 base, with 11 bases between. This CDR3 region has 14 residues. Germline loops: CDR1 SNHLY, CDR2 FYNNEI. CDR3 sequence reads: CASSPKGENTEAFF. CDR3 nucleotide sequence: TGTGCCAGCAGTCCCAAGGGGGAGAACACTGAAGCTTTCTTT.

The CDR3 bases are TGTGCCAGCAGCCCCCCTCGATCGGGACCCCACGAGCAGTACTTC. It specifies CASSPPRSGPHEQYF. V is TRBV7-9 and J is TRBJ2-7, with D possibly called TRBD1 or TRBD2 (5 bases each). There are 15 residues in the CDR3. CDR1 SEHNR and CDR2 FQNEAQ come from the germline V gene (reference sequence). V was pared by 5 bases and J by 5 bases, with 19 bases between.

This chain connects TRBV11-2 to TRBJ1-2; D gene ambiguous. This CDR3 has 13 amino acids. The V gene's germline CDR1 is SGHAT and CDR2 FQNNGV. The V and J ends lost 2 bases and 1 base respectively, with 5 bases between them. CDR3 bases: TGTGCCAGCAGCTTAACAGATAACTATGGCTACACCTTC. Its translation is CASSLTDNYGYTF. Full variable domain (outside the CDR3, taken from reference TRBV11-2 and TRBJ1-2): EAGVAQSPRYKIIEKRQSVAFWCNPISGHATLYWYQQILGQGPKLLIQFQNNGVVDDSQLPKDRFSAERLKGVDSTLKIQPAKLEDSAVYLCASSLTDNYGYTFGSGTRLTVV.

The gene calls are TRBV5-6 and TRBJ2-7; D is perhaps TRBD1 (5 bases). V was shortened by 0 bases and J by 0 bases, with 7 bases between the two germline ends. CDR1 is SGHDT and CDR2 is YYEEEE in the germline V gene. The CDR3 is 14 amino acids. The CDR3 DNA follows: TGTGCCAGCAGCTTGGGGGGCCTCTCCTACGAGCAGTACTTC. As protein: CASSLGGLSYEQYF.

V gene TRBV7-2 combines with J gene TRBJ2-7, with TRBD1 matching over 9 bases. The CDR3 consists of 17 residues. CDR1 SGHTA and CDR2 FQGNSA come from the germline V gene. V gave up 1 base and J gave up 3 bases; unmatched junction bases: 10. The CDR3 region has the DNA TGTGCCAGCAGCTTAGTGACAGGGGGGGTGAGAAACTACGAGCAGTACTTC. Encoded protein: CASSLVTGGVRNYEQYF.

J is TRBJ1-3 and V is TRBV5-1, with D unclear. With 3 bases removed from V and 0 bases from J, the gap between germline ends came to 16 bases. Germline V gene data show CDR1 as SGHRS and CDR2 as YFSETQ. This CDR3 has 17 residues. In DNA, the CDR3 is TGCGCCAGCAGCTATTCCCCGGACCCCCTCTCTGGAAACACCATATATTTT. Encoded protein: CASSYSPDPLSGNTIYF. Together with reference TRBV5-1 and TRBJ1-3, the CDR3 gives the full variable domain: KAGVTQTPRYLIKTRGQQVTLSCSPISGHRSVSWYQQTPGQGLQFLFEYFSETQRNKGNFPGRFSGRQFSNSRSEMNVSTLELGDSALYLCASSYSPDPLSGNTIYFGEGSWLTVV.

The J gene is TRBJ2-2, the V gene TRBV9; TRBD1 agrees at 7 bases. Per the germline V gene, CDR1 is SGDLS and CDR2 is YYNGEE. This CDR3 region has 15 residues. V shed 3 bases, J shed 3 bases, and the junction held 5 bases outside the gene matches. The CDR3, as DNA: TGTGCCAGCAGCGCACCGACAGGGTACACCGGGGAGCTGTTTTTT. Amino acid sequence: CASSAPTGYTGELFF.

The V gene is TRBV9, the J gene TRBJ2-5; TRBD1 aligns across 7 bases. The CDR3 runs to 14 residues. Germline CDR1 is SGDLS and CDR2 is YYNGEE. V lost 0 bases and J lost 3; bases outside the gene matches: 2. The CDR3 is CASSVGQGKETQYF. The CDR3 coding sequence is TGTGCCAGCAGCGTAGGACAGGGAAAAGAGACCCAGTACTTC.

The CDR3 region has the DNA TGTGCCATCAGTGAGTCGACCGAGCAGTACTTC. Protein: CAISESTEQYF. This sequence joins TRBV10-3 and TRBJ2-7; D gene unclear. V lost 0 bases and J lost 6, with 3 bases in between. Germline V lookup: CDR1 ENHRY, CDR2 SYGVKD. This CDR3 is 11 amino acids long.